Given below is one T cell receptor (beta chain) in context. Its cognate antigen is unknown. This CDR3 has 14 residues. The V gene's germline CDR1 is MNHEY and CDR2 SVGAGI. V was shortened by 4 bases and J by 3 bases, with 13 bases between the two germline ends. The record originates from a study of cytomegalovirus exposure and HLA in healthy donors. Study-level results: Earlier analysis yielded a pattern in which most TCR beta V segments were productive about 90% or about 30% of the time.

Researchers ran the PCR with 60 Vbeta and 13 Jbeta primers. Only in-frame clones appear in the TCRdb table, and some are missing; sequencing was by immunoSEQ multiplex PCR. The sample has approximately 190,000 clones, roughly 68% seen once. Sequencing was carried out using PBMCs. V gene TRBV6-5 combines with J gene TRBJ2-7, with D possibly matching TRBD2 (5 bases). The clonotype was recovered from a middle-aged man in good health and CMV-seropositive. The CDR3 DNA reads TGTGCCAGCAGTTCCGGGGTGACCTTCTACGAGCAGTACTTC. It yields the protein CASSSGVTFYEQYF.